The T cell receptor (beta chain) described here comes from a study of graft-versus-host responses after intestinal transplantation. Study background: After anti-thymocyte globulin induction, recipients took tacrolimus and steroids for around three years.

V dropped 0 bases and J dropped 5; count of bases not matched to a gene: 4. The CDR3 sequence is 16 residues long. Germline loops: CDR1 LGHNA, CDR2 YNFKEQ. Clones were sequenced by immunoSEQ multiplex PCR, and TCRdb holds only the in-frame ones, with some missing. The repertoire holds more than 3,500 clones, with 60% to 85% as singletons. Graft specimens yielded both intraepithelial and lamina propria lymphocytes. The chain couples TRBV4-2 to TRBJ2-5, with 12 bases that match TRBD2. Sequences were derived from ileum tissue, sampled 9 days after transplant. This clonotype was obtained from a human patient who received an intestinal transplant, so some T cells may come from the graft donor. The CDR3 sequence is CASSQDPSGGAETQYF. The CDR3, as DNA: TGTGCCAGCAGCCAAGATCCTAGCGGGGGGGCGGAGACCCAGTACTTC.